This T cell receptor beta chain originates from a study of CD8 T cell repertoires and HIV-1 epitope variants. About this clone: Antigen: not known.

Germline loops: CDR1 SEHNR, CDR2 FQNEAQ (reference sequence). The CDR3 is 15 residues long. Some clones are missing from TCRdb's copy, which holds only in-frame ones; the method was immunoSEQ multiplex PCR. Among around 4,200 clones, 60% to 75% were seen once, and the ten largest hold approximately 40%. What was sequenced was cultured CD8+ T cells derived from PBMCs. This chain connects TRBV7-9 to TRBJ2-5; 7 positions agree with TRBD1. The DNA end lines up better with TRBJ2-7; the J call may be wrong. The receptor was isolated from a male donor with HIV. The CDR3, as DNA: TGTGCCAGCAGCTCTTTGACAGGGCCTCTCTACGAGCAGTACTTC. Its translation is CASSSLTGPLYEQYF.